What follows are 17 T cell receptor beta chains derived from one specimen sequenced in a study of CD8 T cells in Susac syndrome (dated by TCRdb to about 2019). Receptor libraries were prepared by the immunoSEQ multiplex PCR assay. RNA was extracted using the RNeasy kit, and about 0.5 to 1 ug of the RNA was reverse transcribed with random hexamers. TCRdb reprocessed the public reads (quality trimming at Q25 with fastp, clone calling with MiXCR) and kept in-frame beta chains. When rows share a CDR3 protein, they turn into one entry using the most common DNA and genes. The sample records approximately 210,000 distinct CDR3 sequences, approximately 94% of which are singletons. The ten largest account for 0.15% to 0.2% of the sample. Sequenced input: CD4+ T cells from PBMCs. The receptors stem from a human donor with Susac syndrome.

This clonotype was recorded once. The V and J genes are TRBV20-1 and TRBJ2-1; tentative D call: TRBD1 (5 bases). CDR1 and CDR2 (germline): DFQATT, SNEGSKA (reference sequence). The CDR3 sequence is 13 residues long. V was pared by 1 base and J by 8 bases, with 12 bases between. CDR3 coding DNA: TGCAGTGCTAGAGGCCCCTTAGGGGATGAGCAGTTCTTC. Protein product: CSARGPLGDEQFF.

The chain carries TRBV7-2 and TRBJ1-4; 11 bases line up with TRBD1. After removal of 1 base from V and 8 bases from J, the junction contained 0 bases not matched to a gene. Looked up from germline, CDR1 is SGHTA and CDR2 is FQGNSA. The length of the CDR3 is 14 residues. The CDR3 reads CASSLGTGGEKLFF. The CDR3 DNA follows: TGTGCCAGCAGCTTAGGGACAGGGGGCGAAAAACTGTTTTTT.

The genes are TRBV5-4 and TRBJ2-7; D uncertain. The germline gives CDR1 SGHNT, CDR2 YYREEE (reference sequence). The CDR3 runs to 13 residues. V shed 4 bases and J shed 2 bases, with 10 bases lying between them. The CDR3 sequence: CASSPGIAYEQYF. In DNA, the CDR3 is TGTGCCAGCAGCCCCGGCATAGCCTACGAGCAGTACTTC.

The genes are TRBV30 and TRBJ2-1; D may be TRBD2 (5 bases). The length of the CDR3 is 11 residues. In germline, CDR1 is GTSNPN, CDR2 SVGIG (reference sequence). The germline V and J ends were trimmed by 1 base and 7 bases, with 5 bases remaining between them. For the CDR3, the DNA is TGTGCCTGGAGTGGAGGGAATGAGCAGTTCTTC. Its translation: CAWSGGNEQFF.

V usage is TRBV30 and J usage is TRBJ1-1; the match to TRBD1 covers 8 bases. The CDR3 contains 11 residues. V gave up 6 bases and J gave up 8 bases; unmatched junction bases: 5. Per germline, CDR1 GTSNPN and CDR2 SVGIG (reference sequence). The CDR3 protein is CACSRDREAFF. The CDR3 bases are TGTGCCTGCAGCCGGGACAGGGAAGCTTTCTTT.

This chain joins TRBV3-1 and TRBJ1-1; 8 bases are shared with TRBD1. The length of the CDR3 is 15 residues. With V trimmed by 1 base and J by 8 bases, 9 bases remained unmatched. The germline V gene has CDR1 LGHDT and CDR2 YNNKEL (reference sequence). In DNA, the CDR3 is TGTGCCAGCAGCCAAGGGTCCTCCGGACAGGGAGAAGCTTTCTTT. It encodes CASSQGSSGQGEAFF.

This clonotype came up once. This rearrangement joins TRBV7-2 to TRBJ2-5; D call uncertain. From germline, CDR1 is SGHTA and CDR2 FQGNSA. The length of the CDR3 is 14 residues. V lost 5 bases to trimming and J lost 5 bases, with 15 bases between them. The CDR3 nucleotides read TGTGCCAGCAGCCCGTCCCCCGCGGACGAGACCCAGTACTTC. Translated, it gives CASSPSPADETQYF.

This chain connects TRBV5-1 to TRBJ2-7; D is uncertain. Germline-derived CDR1 and CDR2 are SGHRS and YFSETQ. Trimming shortened V by 0 bases and J by 3 bases, and 13 bases separated the two germline ends. The CDR3 totals 15 residues. Here the CDR3 reads CASSLDGGPDYEQYF. In nucleotides, the CDR3 is TGCGCCAGCAGCTTGGACGGTGGGCCTGACTACGAGCAGTACTTC.

This clonotype was seen just once. V is TRBV13 and J is TRBJ1-2, with TRBD1 as a possible D gene (5 bases). From germline, CDR1 is PRHDT and CDR2 FYEKMQ (reference sequence). Trimming removed 5 bases at V and 8 bases at J, with 12 bases between. CDR3 length: 12 amino acids. The chain's CDR3 is CASSPGLKGYTF. CDR3 DNA sequence: TGTGCCAGCAGCCCGGGACTCAAGGGCTACACCTTC.

This clonotype was seen a handful of times. The J gene is TRBJ2-3, the V gene TRBV7-2; TRBD1 aligns across 7 bases. The CDR3 contains 16 residues. V dropped 1 base and J dropped 3; count of bases not matched to a gene: 7. CDR1 is SGHTA and CDR2 is FQGNSA in the germline V gene. The DNA of the CDR3 is TGTGCCAGCAGCTTAGTAGGCGGCAGGGGGACAGATACGCAGTATTTT. Encoded protein: CASSLVGGRGTDTQYF.

The V gene is TRBV29-1, the J gene TRBJ2-7; either TRBD1 or TRBD2 may fit D (5 bases each). Germline CDR1 SQVTM, CDR2 ANQGSEA. This CDR3 region has 14 residues. The ends were cut back, 7 bases at V and 3 bases at J, with 19 bases in the middle. CDR3 protein: CSASKGPGGYEQYF. The CDR3 nucleotides read TGCAGCGCCAGCAAGGGCCCTGGGGGCTACGAGCAGTACTTC.

This clonotype was seen once. The rearrangement uses TRBV5-5 and TRBJ2-7, with D unclear. V was cut by 0 bases and J by 3 bases, with 10 bases left in between. The CDR3 has 14 amino acids. Germline V gene sequence: CDR1 SGHKS, CDR2 YYEKEE (reference sequence). The CDR3 region is CASSLVLTGYEQYF. The DNA for the CDR3 is TGTGCCAGCAGCTTGGTTCTGACGGGCTACGAGCAGTACTTC.

The chain carries TRBV19 and TRBJ2-2; 10 nucleotides agree with TRBD1. The length of the CDR3 is 14 residues. Germline V gives CDR1 LNHDA, CDR2 SQIVND (reference sequence). Trimming cost V 9 bases and J 4 bases; bases outside gene matches: 5. The CDR3 here is CASSGTGATGELFF. The CDR3 nucleotides read TGTGCCAGCTCCGGGACAGGGGCCACCGGGGAGCTGTTTTTT.

The chain employs TRBV3-1 and TRBJ1-1; 8 bases line up with TRBD1. This CDR3 contains 15 residues. V lost 2 bases, J lost 5 bases, and 7 bases stayed unmatched. Germline CDR1 and CDR2: LGHDT and YNNKEL (reference sequence). The CDR3 DNA sequence: TGTGCCAGCAGCCAACCATCAGGGGGCGAGACTGAAGCTTTCTTT. It codes for CASSQPSGGETEAFF.

The chain combines TRBV14 with TRBJ2-6; no clear D. Trimming stripped 4 bases from V and 0 bases from J, with 10 bases between. The CDR3 is 16 residues long. Germline V gene data show CDR1 as SGHDN and CDR2 as FVKESK. The CDR3 loop is CASSLGRTSGANVLTF. The CDR3 coding sequence is TGTGCCAGCAGCCTTGGACGGACCTCTGGGGCCAACGTCCTGACTTTC.

The genes are TRBV20-1 and TRBJ2-2; D remains unclear. The germline gives CDR1 DFQATT, CDR2 SNEGSKA (reference sequence). V dropped 5 bases and J dropped 6 bases, with 13 bases sitting between them. This CDR3 region has 13 residues. The CDR3 region has the DNA TGCAGTGCTCTTAACCGGGTCTCCGGGGAGCTGTTTTTT. Encoded protein: CSALNRVSGELFF.

The chain joins TRBV6-5 to TRBJ1-2; the D gene is possibly TRBD1 (6 bases). The V gene lost 4 bases and the J gene lost 0 bases, with 21 bases spanning the gap. This CDR3 comprises 18 residues. The V gene's germline CDR1 is MNHEY and CDR2 SVGAGI. The chain's CDR3 is CASSSPRGRGYSNYGYTF. CDR3 sequence (DNA): TGTGCCAGCAGTTCGCCTCGGGGGCGCGGATATTCTAACTATGGCTACACCTTC.